Described below is a single TCR beta chain sequence and its context. Its antigen is not yet known. The sample holds no much larger clone one base away, and base qualities are not on file. The High Capacity cDNA Reverse Transcription Kit was used to reverse transcribe all of the isolated RNA, meaning that expressed TCRB transcripts were what got sequenced. Naive, central memory and regulatory T cell samples underwent deep immunoSEQ sequencing, averaging approximately 3.5 million total reads per sample. Sorted cells were lysed in RLT buffer and RNA was extracted with DNase-treated RNeasy Micro or Mini kits, depending on cell number. Each cell subset was processed on its own to prevent cross-contamination, while patient and healthy donor samples were processed together. The immunoSEQ multiplex PCR was used to amplify TCRB sequences from cDNA, yielding 87-bp fragments that span the CDR3 region. Sequencing of the amplicons was performed on the Illumina HiSeq platform. Turning to the authors' computational methods: PCR bias was computationally corrected using synthetic template baselines, reads within Hamming distance 2 were collapsed, and singletons that could not be merged were discarded. Reads were aligned against IMGT so that V, D and J genes, CDR3 length and insertions or deletions at six rearrangement sites could be assigned. Within each subset, clonotype counts were normalized to sorted cell number, after which true diversity and Gini coefficients were computed with the tcR R package. The overlap coefficient, calculated on TCRB nucleotide sequences, was used to quantify repertoire sharing. TCRdb carries this immuneACCESS record with in-frame sequences only. Its versions omit some clonotypes, under half of them owing to an unresolved V gene in the studies checked, with the rest unexplained. D and trimming come from the DNA, and the V and J calls and clone size come from that table. The sample has tens of thousands of clones on record, roughly 60% of them singletons. 2% to 2.5% of the sample is in the top ten clones.

A single peripheral blood draw of around 0.11 L on average was collected from each donor into heparinised tubes. Naive, central memory, regulatory and stem cell-like memory CD4+ T cells were sorted on a BD FACSAria II using a panel including CD45RO, CCR7, CD25, CD127, CD95 and CD27. Every sorted population had a purity above 98%. PBMCs were isolated immediately by Lymphoprep density gradient centrifugation and stained directly without culture. Samples were stained and sorted in pairs, with one healthy donor and one patient per experiment, so that batch effects were minimized. This entry is derived from a study of beta chain features in type 1 diabetes (dated by TCRdb to between 2017 and 2018). At the level of the whole study: Mean age, gender distribution, total cell number and subset yield did not differ between patients and healthy donors. A total of 85 million to 110 million sorted cells were examined across all samples, and RNA yield correlated strongly with the number of cells per subset. The study compared the TCRB repertoires of sorted circulating CD4+ T cell subsets in recently diagnosed type 1 diabetes patients with those in matched healthy donors. Naive and central memory subsets were obtained from all 30 or so donors, but regulatory and stem cell-like memory subsets were isolated from only 8 patients and roughly 8 healthy donors. Study-level results and caveats: Naive, central memory and regulatory TCRB repertoires appeared more similar among patients than among healthy donors. PCR may preferentially amplify shorter templates, but because patient and control samples were amplified and corrected together, any resulting skew would affect both groups equally. Because the HLA sub-analyses included only small numbers of individuals, any influence of HLA type on TCRB rearrangement was left unresolved. Sequencing cDNA rather than genomic DNA could over-represent highly expressing activated cells, although activation and CD3 levels did not differ between groups. A moderate but significant shortening of TCRB CDR3 length was observed in type 1 diabetes patients in all four CD4+ subsets. Fewer insertions and more nucleotide deletions at VDJ recombination sites were observed in patients with type 1 diabetes, implying thymic rearrangement abnormalities.

The source of this sequence is a woman in her late teens or twenties in good health. The sample taken for sequencing was Tregs from blood. Read against the paper, the sample's cell subset or site label means: regulatory CD4+ T cells.

The CDR3 amino acid sequence is: CASSLRLAGGNTQYF. The bases read TGTGCCAGCAGCTTGAGGCTAGCGGGAGGGAATACGCAGTATTTT. The rearranged chain carries TRBV5-4 and TRBJ2-3; 12 bases in the junction line up with TRBD2. Taken from cysteine to phenylalanine, the CDR3 has 15 residues. The CDR3 DNA has 45 bases and is translated from base 1. V is pruned by 1 base and J by 7 bases, leaving 4 bases of the junction without a gene match. CDR1 and CDR2 are read off the germline V gene (reference sequence) as SGHNT and YYREEE.